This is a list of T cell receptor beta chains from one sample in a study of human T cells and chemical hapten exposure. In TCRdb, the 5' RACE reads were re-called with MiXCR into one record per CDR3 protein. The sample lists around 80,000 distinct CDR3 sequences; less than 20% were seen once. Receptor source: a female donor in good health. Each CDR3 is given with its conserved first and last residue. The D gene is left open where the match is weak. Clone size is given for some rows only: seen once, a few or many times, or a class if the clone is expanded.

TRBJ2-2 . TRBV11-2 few TGTGCCAGCAGCTCCGGACCCACCCGGATGAACACCGGGGAGCTGTTTTTT CASSSGPTRMNTGELFF
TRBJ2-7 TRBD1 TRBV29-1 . TGCAGCGCGGGACAGACCTACGAGCAGTACTTC CSAGQTYEQYF
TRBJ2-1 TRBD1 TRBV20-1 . TGCAGTGCTAGGGACTTCCGGGACAGCGACAATGAGCAGTTCTTC CSARDFRDSDNEQFF
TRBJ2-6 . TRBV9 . TGTGCCAGCAGCGTAAAGGCGACAAACTCTGGGGCCAACGTCCTGACTTTC CASSVKATNSGANVLTF
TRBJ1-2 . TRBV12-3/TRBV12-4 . TGTGCCAGCAAATTTGGAGGGGGAATCTATGGCTACACCTTC CASKFGGGIYGYTF
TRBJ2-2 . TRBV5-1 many TGCGCCAGCAGCTTGAGGCTCGGGGACACCGGGGAGCTGTTTTTT CASSLRLGDTGELFF
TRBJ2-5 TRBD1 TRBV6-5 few TGTGCCAGCAGTCGCGGACAGGGGGCAGGGGAGACCCAGTACTTC CASSRGQGAGETQYF
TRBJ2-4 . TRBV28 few TGTGCCAGCAGTCCGGGGGTTATAGCCAAAAACATTCAGTACTTC CASSPGVIAKNIQYF
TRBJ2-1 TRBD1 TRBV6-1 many TGTGCCAGCACCGGAGGGGGGACAGGGGAAAATGAGCAGTTCTTC CASTGGGTGENEQFF
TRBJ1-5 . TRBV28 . TGTGCCGGACGCGGGCCGGGGGAGAATCAGCCCCAGCATTTT CAGRGPGENQPQHF
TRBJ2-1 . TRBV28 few TGTGCCAGCAGACCGGCCGATGTAAAGGGGAAGGGGGGCTCCTACAATGAGCAGTTCTTC CASRPADVKGKGGSYNEQFF
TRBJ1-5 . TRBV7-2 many TGTGCCAGCAGCTTAGTTACAGGGTACGATCAGCCCCAGCATTTT CASSLVTGYDQPQHF
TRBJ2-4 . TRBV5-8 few TGTGCCAGCAGCTTGGGACGCATGCTAAAAAACATTCAGTACTTC CASSLGRMLKNIQYF
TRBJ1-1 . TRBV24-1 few TGTGCCACCAGTGATCCTAACAGCGGGAACACTGAAGCTTTCTTT CATSDPNSGNTEAFF
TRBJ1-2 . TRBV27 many TGTGCCAGCAGTTTACGGGGGGCGGACGGCTACACCTTC CASSLRGADGYTF
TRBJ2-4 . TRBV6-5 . TGTGCCAGCAGTTACCGCCCGGGGGTAGCCAAAAACATTCAGTACTTC CASSYRPGVAKNIQYF
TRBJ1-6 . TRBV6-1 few TGTGCCAGCGATGGGGACCCGAATTCACCCCTCCACTTT CASDGDPNSPLHF
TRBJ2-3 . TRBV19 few TGTGCCAGTAGTATAGGAGGAGAAACTACAGATACGCAGTATTTT CASSIGGETTDTQYF
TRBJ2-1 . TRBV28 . TGTGCCAGCAGTTTTACGCGGACATACTCCTACAATGAGCAGTTCTTC CASSFTRTYSYNEQFF
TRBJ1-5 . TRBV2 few TGTGCCAGCAGTGAGGCCCAGAGGGGGGTTCAGCCCCAGCATTTT CASSEAQRGVQPQHF
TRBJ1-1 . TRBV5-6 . TGTGCCAGCAGCTTGGATGGTTATGAAGCTTTCTTT CASSLDGYEAFF
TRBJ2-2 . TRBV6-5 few TGTGCCAGCAGTTATTCTCCTCGTCCGCGGGGCACCGGGGAGCTGTTTTTT CASSYSPRPRGTGELFF
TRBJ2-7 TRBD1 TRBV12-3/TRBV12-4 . TGTGCCAGCACCAAAGGGGGCGGAGTTAACGAGCAGTACTTC CASTKGGGVNEQYF
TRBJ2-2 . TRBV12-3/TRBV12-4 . TGTGCCAGCAGAAACAGACAGGTCACCGGGGAGCTGTTTTTT CASRNRQVTGELFF
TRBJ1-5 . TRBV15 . TGTGCCACCAGCAGAGATAAAGGGAATCAGCCCCAGCATTTT CATSRDKGNQPQHF
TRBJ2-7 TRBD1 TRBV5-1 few TGCGCCAGCAGCGACCGGGACAGGGATTCCTACGAGCAGTACTTC CASSDRDRDSYEQYF
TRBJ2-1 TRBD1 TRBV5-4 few TGTGCCAGTCTAAGGTGGGACAGGGGCAATGAGCAGTTCTTC CASLRWDRGNEQFF
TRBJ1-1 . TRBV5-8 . TGTGCCAGCAGCTTGCCGTTAACTGGGGGTACAAACACTGAAGCTTTCTTT CASSLPLTGGTNTEAFF
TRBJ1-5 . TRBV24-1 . TGTGCCACCAGTGATTTACAGGAGGAGCAGCCCCAGCATTTT CATSDLQEEQPQHF
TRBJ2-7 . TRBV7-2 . TGTGCCAGCAGCCCTGGCCCCTACGAGCAGTACTTC CASSPGPYEQYF
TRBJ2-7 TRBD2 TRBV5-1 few TGCGCCAGCAGCTTATCAGCGGGAGGAGCCTACGAGCAGTACTTC CASSLSAGGAYEQYF
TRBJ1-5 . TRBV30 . TGTGCCTGGAGAGAGGCGACAGTTAGCAATCAGCCCCAGCATTTT CAWREATVSNQPQHF
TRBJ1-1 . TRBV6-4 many TGTGCCAGCAGTGCGGGGGGGGTGAACACTGAAGCTTTCTTT CASSAGGVNTEAFF
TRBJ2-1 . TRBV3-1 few TGTGCCAGCAGCCAAGGGTATCCTAGACCCTACAATGAGCAGTTCTTC CASSQGYPRPYNEQFF
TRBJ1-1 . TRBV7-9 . TGTGCCAGCAGCTTCGCACAAAGCACTGAAGCTTTCTTT CASSFAQSTEAFF
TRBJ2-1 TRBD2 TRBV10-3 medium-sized TGTGCCATCAGTGCCAGGACTAGCGGATTTGACTACAATGAGCAGTTCTTC CAISARTSGFDYNEQFF
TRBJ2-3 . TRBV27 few TGTGCCAGCAACCCCCCTTCAGGGGAAGGCACAGATACGCAGTATTTT CASNPPSGEGTDTQYF
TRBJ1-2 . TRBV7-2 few TGTGCCAGCAGCTTATCGTCAGGGCGAATCGGTTATGGCTACACCTTC CASSLSSGRIGYGYTF
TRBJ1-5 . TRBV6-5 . TGTGCCAGCAGGCCCGGTGGGGTCAGCAATCAGCCCCAGCATTTT CASRPGGVSNQPQHF
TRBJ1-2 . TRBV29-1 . TGCAGCGTTGGGAGGGGCCGGTATGGCTACACCTTC CSVGRGRYGYTF
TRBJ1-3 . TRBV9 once TGTGCCAGCAGCGTAGATCTAGGAGGGACTGGAAACACCATATATTTT CASSVDLGGTGNTIYF
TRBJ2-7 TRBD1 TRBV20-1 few TGCAGTGCTTTACGAGACAGGGGTTCCTACGAGCAGTACTTC CSALRDRGSYEQYF
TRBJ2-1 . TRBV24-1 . TGTGCCACCAGCGAGAGTCAGGGGTATGAGCAGTTCTTC CATSESQGYEQFF
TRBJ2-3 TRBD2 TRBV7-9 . TGTGCCAGCAGCGGGGGACTAGCGGGAGTGACAGATACGCAGTATTTT CASSGGLAGVTDTQYF
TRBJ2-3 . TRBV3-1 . TGTGCCAGCAGCCTAACCTGGGACTCGGCGGTAGATACGCAGTATTTT CASSLTWDSAVDTQYF
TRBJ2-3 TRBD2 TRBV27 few TGTGCCAGCACCCAACTAGCGAGCGCAGATACGCAGTATTTT CASTQLASADTQYF
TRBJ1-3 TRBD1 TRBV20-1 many TGCAGTGCTAGAGCGGACAGGGGCCCGACGTCGGCCATATATTTT CSARADRGPTSAIYF
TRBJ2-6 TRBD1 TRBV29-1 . TGCAGCGTATTACAGGGGTCCGGGGCCAACGTCCTGACTTTC CSVLQGSGANVLTF
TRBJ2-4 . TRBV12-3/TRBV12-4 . TGTGCCAGCAGTTTAGGGGGGGTCAAAAACATTCAGTACTTC CASSLGGVKNIQYF
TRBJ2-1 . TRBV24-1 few TGTGCCACCGGCGGACAGAAGGGTGAGCAGTTCTTC CATGGQKGEQFF
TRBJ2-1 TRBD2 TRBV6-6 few TGTGCCACCATCAGGAGGGAGGGTAACAATGAGCAGTTCTTC CATIRREGNNEQFF
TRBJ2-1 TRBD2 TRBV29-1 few TGCAGCGTTCAGACTAGCGGCGGCTACGATGAGCAGTTCTTC CSVQTSGGYDEQFF
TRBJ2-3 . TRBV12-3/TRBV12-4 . TGTGCCAGCGGCGGGATAACAGATACGCAGTATTTT CASGGITDTQYF
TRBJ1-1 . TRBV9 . TGTGCCAGCAGCGAACTACAGGGTAGGAAAACTGAAGCTTTCTTT CASSELQGRKTEAFF
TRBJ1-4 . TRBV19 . TGTGCCAGTAGACAGCCAGCAACTAATGAAAAACTGTTTTTT CASRQPATNEKLFF
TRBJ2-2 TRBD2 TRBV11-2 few TGTGCCAGCAGCCCCCACGGTAGCGGGGGGAACACCGGGGAGCTGTTTTTT CASSPHGSGGNTGELFF
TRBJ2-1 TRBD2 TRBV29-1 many TGCAGCGTTTCTGGGACTAGCGGAGTTGGATTCTTC CSVSGTSGVGFF
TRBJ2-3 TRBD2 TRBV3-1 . TGTGCCAGCACCCCAAGTCCCCGGACTAGCCCGAGAACAGATACGCAGTATTTT CASTPSPRTSPRTDTQYF
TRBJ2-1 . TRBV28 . TGTGCCAGCAGTTTTGCAGGGGCGCCTTACAATGAGCAGTTCTTC CASSFAGAPYNEQFF
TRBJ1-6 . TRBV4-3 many TGCGCCAGCAGCCAAGAAGTCAGTTATAATTCACCCCTCCACTTT CASSQEVSYNSPLHF